This T cell receptor beta chain was captured in a study of control samples from healthy donors and cancer patients. V was shortened by 4 bases and J by 0 bases, with 6 bases between the two germline ends. Germline V gene lookup returns CDR1 SEHNR and CDR2 FQNEAQ (reference sequence). The CDR3 is 13 residues long. Clones were sequenced by immunoSEQ multiplex PCR, and TCRdb holds only the in-frame ones, with some missing. The table shows about 100,000 clones, with around four fifths occurring only once. Material for sequencing was blood. The sequence came from a man younger than 40 in good health. This chain joins TRBV7-9 and TRBJ1-2; no firm D call. The CDR3 protein is CASSYFSNYGYTF. DNA of the CDR3: TGTGCCAGCAGCTATTTCTCTAACTATGGCTACACCTTC.